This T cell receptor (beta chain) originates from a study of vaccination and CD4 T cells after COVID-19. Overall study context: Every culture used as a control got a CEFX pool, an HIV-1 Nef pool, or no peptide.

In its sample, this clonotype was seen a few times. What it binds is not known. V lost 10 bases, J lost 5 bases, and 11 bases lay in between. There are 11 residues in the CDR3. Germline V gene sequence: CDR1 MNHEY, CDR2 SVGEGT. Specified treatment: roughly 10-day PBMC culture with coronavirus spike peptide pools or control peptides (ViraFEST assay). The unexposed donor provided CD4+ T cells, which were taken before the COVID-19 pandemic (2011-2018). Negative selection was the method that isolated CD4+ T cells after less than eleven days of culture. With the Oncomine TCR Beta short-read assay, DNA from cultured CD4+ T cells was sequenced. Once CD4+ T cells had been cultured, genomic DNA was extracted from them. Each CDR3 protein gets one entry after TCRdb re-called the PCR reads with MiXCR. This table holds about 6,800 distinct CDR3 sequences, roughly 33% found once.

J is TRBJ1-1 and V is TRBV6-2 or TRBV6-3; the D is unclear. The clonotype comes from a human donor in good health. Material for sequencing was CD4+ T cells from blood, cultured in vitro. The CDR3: CATSPRTEAFF. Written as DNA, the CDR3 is TGTGCCACCTCGCCTAGGACTGAAGCTTTCTTT.